The 10 T cell receptor beta chains below all came from one sample that was sequenced in a study of shared clonotypes between healthy human individuals. Naive CD8 cells, CD45RO-negative and positively selected for CCR7, excluded terminally differentiated effector memory CD45RA+ cells. Profiled with immunoSEQ multiplex PCR; TCRdb holds only in-frame clones, not every one. The sample consists of under 850,000 clones, over 90% of them appearing once. The sequenced sample consisted of naive CD8+ T cells sorted from blood. The receptors shown here come from a man aged 30 to 45 in good health.

This rearrangement joins TRBV6-6 to TRBJ2-7; 9 nucleotides align to TRBD1. Germline V gene lookup returns CDR1 MNHNY and CDR2 SVGAGI (reference sequence). Losses at the gene ends were 2 bases for V and 3 bases for J; bases not matched to a gene: 8. The CDR3 extends over 16 amino acids. CDR3 protein: CASSYPTGGVHYEQYF. CDR3 sequence (DNA): TGTGCCAGCAGTTACCCTACAGGGGGCGTCCACTACGAGCAGTACTTC.

This clone was picked up one time. J is TRBJ2-1 and V is TRBV2, with 8 positions matching TRBD2. The CDR3 contains 15 residues. With 4 bases clipped from V and 2 bases from J, the junction kept 4 bases outside the gene matches. Per germline, CDR1 SNHLY and CDR2 FYNNEI. The CDR3 nucleotides read TGTGCCAGCAGTGGGGAACTAGCGGCCTACAATGAGCAGTTCTTC. Encoded protein: CASSGELAAYNEQFF. Supplemented by reference TRBV2 and TRBJ2-1, the full variable domain reads EPEVTQTPSHQVTQMGQEVILRCVPISNHLYFYWYRQILGQKVEFLVSFYNNEISEKSEIFDDQFSVERPDGSNFTLKIRSTKLEDSAMYFCASSGELAAYNEQFFGPGTRLTVL.

This chain uses TRBV28 with TRBJ2-7; 9 bases align to TRBD2. The CDR3 runs 13 residues. The germline V gene encodes CDR1 MDHEN and CDR2 SYDVKM. J lost 2 bases, V lost 6 bases, and 2 bases had no gene match. CDR3 region: CASRVAGAYEQYF. Written as DNA, the CDR3 is TGTGCCAGCAGGGTAGCGGGAGCCTACGAGCAGTACTTC.

This CDR3 is CASSLERQGGLYEQYF. The CDR3 bases are TGTGCCAGCAGCTTAGAAAGACAGGGAGGTCTCTACGAGCAGTACTTC. The V call is TRBV11-2, the J call TRBJ2-7, with a tentative D call TRBD1 (7 bases). Germline assignment: CDR1 SGHAT and CDR2 FQNNGV. Trimming pared 0 bases from V and 3 bases from J, leaving 15 bases between. This CDR3 contains 16 residues.

The rearrangement joins TRBV11-2 to TRBJ2-7, with D unclear. CDR3 length: 12 residues. V gave up 5 bases and J gave up 3 bases, with 8 bases separating them. CDR1 and CDR2 from the germline V gene are SGHAT and FQNNGV. The CDR3 nucleotides read TGTGCCAGCAGCCCGGACCTCTACGAGCAGTACTTC. Amino acids: CASSPDLYEQYF.

As DNA, the CDR3 is TGTGCCAGCAGCGTAGGGGCCCTTAGCGGGGGGTCCTACAATGAGCAGTTCTTC. This codes for CASSVGALSGGSYNEQFF. The V call is TRBV9, the J call TRBJ2-1; 10 nucleotides agree with TRBD2. The germline gives CDR1 SGDLS, CDR2 YYNGEE. This CDR3 is 18 amino acids long. Trimming removed 0 bases from V and 1 base from J; junction bases left unmatched: 7.

This clone was counted once. The CDR3 nucleotides are TGTGCCAGCGAAACGGGGTGGTCCTACGAGCAGTACTTC. Protein product: CASETGWSYEQYF. The J gene is TRBJ2-7, the V gene TRBV6-1; possibly TRBD2 for D (5 bases). CDR1 and CDR2 (germline): MNHNS, SASEGT. V lost 8 bases to trimming and J lost 1 base, with 12 bases between them. CDR3 length: 13 residues.

The rearrangement uses TRBV27 and TRBJ1-1, with TRBD1 matching 7 bases. J was trimmed by 0 bases and V by 8 bases; bases with no gene match: 6. There are 14 residues in the CDR3. Germline CDR1 MNHEY, CDR2 SMNVEV (reference sequence). In DNA form, the CDR3 reads TGTGCCAGCGGACAGGTCCACATGAACACTGAAGCTTTCTTT. It encodes CASGQVHMNTEAFF.

The chain couples TRBV15 to TRBJ2-7; D not certain. Germline CDR1 and CDR2: LNHNV and YYDKDF (reference sequence). The V and J ends lost 1 base and 0 bases respectively, with 4 bases between them. The CDR3 totals 13 residues. The chain's CDR3 is CATSRVDSYEQYF. The CDR3, as DNA: TGTGCCACCAGCAGAGTCGACTCCTACGAGCAGTACTTC.

V and J are TRBV7-9 and TRBJ2-3, with TRBD1 identical over 10 bases. Losses at the gene ends were 3 bases for V and 2 bases for J; bases not matched to a gene: 5. This CDR3 is built from 16 residues. Per the germline V gene, CDR1 is SEHNR and CDR2 is FQNEAQ (reference sequence). CDR3 sequence: CASSLRGTGDTDTQYF. The CDR3 bases are TGTGCCAGCAGCTTGAGGGGGACAGGGGACACAGATACGCAGTATTTT.